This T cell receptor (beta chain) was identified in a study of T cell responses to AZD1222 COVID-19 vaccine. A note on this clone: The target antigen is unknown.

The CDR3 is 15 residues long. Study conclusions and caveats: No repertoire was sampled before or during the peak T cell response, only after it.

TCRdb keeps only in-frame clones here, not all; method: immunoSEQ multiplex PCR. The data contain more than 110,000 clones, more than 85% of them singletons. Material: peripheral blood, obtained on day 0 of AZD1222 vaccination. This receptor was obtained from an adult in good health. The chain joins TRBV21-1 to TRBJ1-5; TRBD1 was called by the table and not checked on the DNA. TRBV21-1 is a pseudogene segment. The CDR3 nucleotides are TGTGCCAGCAGCAAAGGGGACACCTACAATCAGCCCCAGCATTTT. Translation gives CASSKGDTYNQPQHF.